The 20 T cell receptor beta chains below all came from one sample that was sequenced in a study of blood T cells in healthy people across ages. For the second PCR, which ran for about 7 to 11 cycles, a sample-barcoded 5' primer and a J-beta primer mix were used. TCRdb passed the 5' RACE reads through MiXCR, listing each CDR3 protein once. The sample contains approximately 360,000 distinct CDR3 sequences, roughly half of which appear only once. Input material: blood. The receptors stem from a man in his sixties in good health.

This rearrangement joins TRBV29-1 to TRBJ2-1; TRBD1 aligns across 9 bases. V dropped 5 bases and J dropped 5; count of bases not matched to a gene: 10. Looked up from germline, CDR1 is SQVTM and CDR2 is ANQGSEA. CDR3 length: 15 amino acids. The CDR3 protein is CSVYPGQGPNNEQFF. As DNA, the CDR3 is TGCAGCGTTTATCCGGGACAGGGACCCAACAATGAGCAGTTCTTC.

The chain is built from TRBV6-4 and TRBJ2-3; the D gene is possibly TRBD1 (7 bases). This CDR3 comprises 13 residues. Trimming removed 6 bases at V and 4 bases at J, with 11 bases between. Germline V gene lookup returns CDR1 MRHNA and CDR2 SNTAGT. DNA for the CDR3: TGTGCCAGCAGGGAGGGGGCTTCAGATACGCAGTATTTT. Translated, it gives CASREGASDTQYF.

J is TRBJ2-5 and V is TRBV2, with 12 positions matching TRBD2. The CDR3 has 15 amino acids. The germline gives CDR1 SNHLY, CDR2 FYNNEI. Losses at the gene ends were 4 bases for V and 4 bases for J; bases not matched to a gene: 4. CDR3 in amino acids: CASSGTSGIRETQYF. The CDR3 bases are TGTGCCAGCAGTGGGACTAGCGGGATAAGAGAGACCCAGTACTTC.

This clonotype has more than one count but fewer than ten. This chain links TRBV20-1 with TRBJ2-7; perhaps TRBD2 as D (5 bases). This CDR3 contains 14 residues. The germline V gene has CDR1 DFQATT and CDR2 SNEGSKA (reference sequence). V was cut by 4 bases and J by 0 bases, with 13 bases left in between. CDR3 sequence (DNA): TGCAGTGCTAACAACGTCGGGAACTCCTACGAGCAGTACTTC. This encodes CSANNVGNSYEQYF.

This clonotype appeared a few times. The chain joins TRBV7-3 to TRBJ2-7; D is perhaps TRBD1 (5 bases). Deletions cut 2 bases from V and 6 bases from J, with 11 bases between. CDR1 is SGHTA and CDR2 is FQGTGA in the germline V gene. CDR3 length equals 13 residues. The CDR3 region has the DNA TGTGCCAGCAGCTTAGATGGGGCGTCCGAGCAGTACTTC. It yields the protein CASSLDGASEQYF.

This sequence joins TRBV11-1 and TRBJ2-4, with D unclear. The J call may be in error: the DNA end matches TRBJ2-7 better. In germline, CDR1 is SGHAT, CDR2 FQDESV (reference sequence). The CDR3 is 14 residues long. Here the CDR3 reads CASSLGESLNEQYF. The CDR3 nucleotides are TGTGCCAGCAGCCTCGGAGAGAGTCTAAACGAGCAGTACTTC.

The chain joins TRBV10-3 to TRBJ2-5, with 10 positions matching TRBD2. V shed 2 bases and J 7 bases; nucleotides not matched to a gene: 4. This CDR3 is built from 14 residues. Per germline, CDR1 ENHRY and CDR2 SYGVKD. CDR3 nucleotides: TGTGCCATCAGTGAGACAGCTAGCGGGGGGACCCAGTACTTC. Protein: CAISETASGGTQYF.

The chain links TRBV11-3 to TRBJ2-1; 8 bases agree with TRBD2. With 1 base clipped from V and 5 bases from J, the junction kept 4 bases outside the gene matches. Germline CDR1 SGHNT, CDR2 YENEEA. CDR3 length: 15 amino acids. CDR3 sequence: CASSLGGRTHNEQFF. The DNA for the CDR3 is TGTGCCAGCAGCTTAGGCGGGAGGACCCACAATGAGCAGTTCTTC.

The CDR3 spells CASGATATDTQYF. CDR3 DNA: TGTGCCAGCGGGGCTACAGCCACAGATACGCAGTATTTT. The chain recombines TRBV11-3 with TRBJ2-3, with a possible D match to TRBD1 (5 bases). Germline V gene data show CDR1 as SGHNT and CDR2 as YENEEA. V lost 8 bases to trimming and J lost 2 bases, with 11 bases between them. This CDR3 is built from 13 residues.

The count of this clonotype is one. The CDR3 spells CASSESTQGVDYEQYF. CDR3 sequence (DNA): TGCGCCAGCAGTGAGTCAACACAGGGGGTGGACTACGAGCAGTACTTC. The J gene is TRBJ2-7, the V gene TRBV10-2; 8 nucleotides match TRBD1. The CDR3 sequence is 16 residues long. The J segment lost 3 bases and the V segment lost 0 bases, leaving 7 bases of the junction unmatched. Looked up from germline, CDR1 is WSHSY and CDR2 is SAAADI.

This rearrangement joins TRBV7-6 to TRBJ2-2, with D tentatively TRBD1 (6 bases). Germline CDR1 SGHVS, CDR2 FNYEAQ. The CDR3 has 12 residues. Trimming cost V 5 bases and J 8 bases, with 9 bases left between them. This CDR3 reads CASSLQGGELFF. The CDR3, as DNA: TGTGCCAGCAGCCTACAGGGTGGGGAGCTGTTTTTT.

The genes are TRBV12-5 and TRBJ2-1, with D hard to call. V dropped 7 bases and J dropped 5 bases, with 15 bases sitting between them. This CDR3 has 14 residues. Looked up from germline, CDR1 is LGHNT and CDR2 is FRNRAP. The DNA of the CDR3 is TGTGCTAGTGAATCCGACCTTAGTAACAATGAGCAGTTCTTC. This gives the protein CASESDLSNNEQFF.

In DNA, the CDR3 is TGTGCCAGCAGTTTGGACAGGGAAGGCCTCCACTTT. Translating it yields CASSLDREGLHF. This chain links TRBV6-2 or TRBV6-3 with TRBJ1-6; 8 bases line up with TRBD1. The CDR3 loop spans 12 amino acids. Germline loops: CDR1 MNHEY, CDR2 SVGEGT. The V and J ends lost 4 bases and 15 bases, in that order; junction bases with no gene match: 5.

V usage is TRBV14 and J usage is TRBJ2-5; D is perhaps TRBD2 (6 bases). The DNA end is a closer match to TRBJ2-7, so the J assignment may be wrong. CDR1 is SGHDN, CDR2 FVKESK, per germline. The CDR3 contains 14 residues. CDR3 nucleotide sequence: TGTGCCAGCAGCCAAGTTGGCGGGACTGGCGAGCAGTACTTC. Translated: CASSQVGGTGEQYF.

This clonotype was counted at least ten times. The V gene is TRBV29-1, the J gene TRBJ1-2; D is undetermined. The germline V gene has CDR1 SQVTM and CDR2 ANQGSEA. The CDR3 runs to 11 residues. Trimming shortened V by 5 bases and J by 8 bases, and 12 bases separated the two germline ends. The DNA of the CDR3 is TGCAGCGTTACCATTACGGGGGGCTACACCTTC. It encodes CSVTITGGYTF. The full variable domain, with the rest looked up from reference TRBV29-1 and TRBJ1-2, is SAVISQKPSRDICQRGTSLTIQCQVDSQVTMMFWYRQQPGQSLTLIATANQGSEATYESGFVIDKFPISRPNLTFSTLTVSNMSPEDSSIYLCSVTITGGYTFGSGTRLTVV.

This rearrangement joins TRBV7-6 to TRBJ2-6; no clear D gene. V lost 2 bases to trimming and J lost 0 bases, with 8 bases between them. This CDR3 is built from 16 residues. Germline-derived CDR1 and CDR2 are SGHVS and FNYEAQ. The CDR3 nucleotides read TGTGCCAGCAGCTTACAACCGAGCTCTGGGGCCAACGTCCTGACTTTC. This sequence encodes CASSLQPSSGANVLTF.

The chain employs TRBV7-8 and TRBJ2-1; 9 nucleotides align to TRBD2. Unmatched junction bases numbered 16, after V lost 5 bases and J lost 5 bases. CDR3 length: 18 amino acids. The germline gives CDR1 SGHVS, CDR2 FQNEAQ. The CDR3 region is CASSPSSLASGIHNEQFF. CDR3 nucleotide sequence: TGTGCCAGCAGCCCATCCAGTCTAGCTAGCGGGATCCACAATGAGCAGTTCTTC.

The chain has TRBV2 and TRBJ2-5, with D perhaps matching TRBD2 (5 bases). V was shortened by 0 bases and J by 11 bases, with 16 bases between the two germline ends. Germline CDR1 is SNHLY and CDR2 is FYNNEI. The CDR3 consists of 14 residues. In DNA form, the CDR3 reads TGTGCCAGCAGTGAAGCGCGACTAATCAATGAGCAGTACTTC. Protein product: CASSEARLINEQYF.

There are a few counts of this clonotype. J is TRBJ1-5 and V is TRBV20-1; D not resolved. CDR1 is DFQATT and CDR2 is SNEGSKA in the germline V gene (reference sequence). The CDR3 is 14 residues long. The ends were cut back, 2 bases at V and 0 bases at J, with 8 bases in the middle. This CDR3 is CSARLPYSNQPQHF. In DNA, the CDR3 is TGCAGTGCTAGATTGCCTTATAGCAATCAGCCCCAGCATTTT.

Worth noting for this clonotype: This may stem from a read error, because a much larger clone lies one nucleotide away. The chain links TRBV5-1 to TRBJ2-5; no clear D gene. Germline V lookup: CDR1 SGHRS, CDR2 YFSETQ. The CDR3 runs to 12 residues. The CDR3 coding sequence is TGCGCCCGCAGCTTGGACCAAGAGACCCAGTACTTC. The encoded protein is CARSLDQETQYF.